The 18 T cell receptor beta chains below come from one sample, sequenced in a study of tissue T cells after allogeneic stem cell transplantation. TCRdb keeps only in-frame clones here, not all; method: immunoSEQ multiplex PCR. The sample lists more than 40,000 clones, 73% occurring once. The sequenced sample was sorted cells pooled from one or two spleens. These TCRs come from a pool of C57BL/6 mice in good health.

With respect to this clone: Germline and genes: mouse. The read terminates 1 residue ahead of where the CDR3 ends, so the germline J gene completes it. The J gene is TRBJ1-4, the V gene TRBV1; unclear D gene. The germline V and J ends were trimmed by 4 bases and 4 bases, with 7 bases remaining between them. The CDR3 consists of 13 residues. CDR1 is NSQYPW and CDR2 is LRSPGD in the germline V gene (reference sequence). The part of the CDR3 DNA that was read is TGCACCTGCAGTGACAGAAACAACGAAAGATTATTT. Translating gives CTCSDRNNERLF. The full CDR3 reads CTCSDRNNERLFF.

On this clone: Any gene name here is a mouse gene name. Partial CDR3 DNA: TGTGCTAGCAGTACAACAAACACCGGGCAGCTCTAC. Translating gives CASSTTNTGQLY. The full CDR3 sequence reads CASSTTNTGQLYF. The rearrangement links TRBV29 to TRBJ2-2; D gene unclear. The read halts 1 residue ahead of the CDR3 end, with the missing end drawn from the germline J gene. CDR3 length equals 13 residues. Germline assignment: CDR1 MSHET and CDR2 SYDVDS. V was trimmed by 5 bases and J by 0 bases, leaving 4 bases between them.

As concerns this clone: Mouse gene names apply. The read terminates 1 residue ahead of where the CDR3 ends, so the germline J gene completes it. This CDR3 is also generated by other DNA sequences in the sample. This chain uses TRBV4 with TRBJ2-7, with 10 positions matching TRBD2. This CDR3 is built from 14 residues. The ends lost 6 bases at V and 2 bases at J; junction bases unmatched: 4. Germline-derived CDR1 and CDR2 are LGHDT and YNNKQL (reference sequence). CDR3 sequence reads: CASSPGLGAYEQYF. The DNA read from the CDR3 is TGTGCCAGCAGTCCTGGACTGGGGGCCTATGAACAGTAC.

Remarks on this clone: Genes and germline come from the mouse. CDR3 protein: CAWSLGTGANSDYTF. CDR3 DNA, as far as it was read: TGTGCCTGGAGTCTAGGGACAGGGGCAAACTCCGACTACACC. The V call is TRBV31, the J call TRBJ1-2, with 10 nucleotides matching TRBD1. The CDR3 end lies 1 residue beyond the end of the read and is filled in from the germline J gene. J was trimmed by 0 bases and V by 0 bases; bases with no gene match: 1. The CDR3 loop spans 15 amino acids. From germline, CDR1 is GKSSPN and CDR2 SITVG.

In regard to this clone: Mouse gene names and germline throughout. The DNA read from the CDR3 is TGTGCCAGCAGTCTGGGTGACACAAACACCTTGTAC. This sequence encodes CASSLGDTNTLY. The complete CDR3 reads CASSLGDTNTLYF. The chain employs TRBV26 and TRBJ2-4; the D is unclear. The CDR3 end is not reached by the read, which stops 1 residue before it; the germline J gene fills it in. This CDR3 region has 13 residues. Per germline, CDR1 KGHPV and CDR2 FQNQEV (reference sequence). Trimming left V 2 bases short and J 5 bases short, with 8 bases between.

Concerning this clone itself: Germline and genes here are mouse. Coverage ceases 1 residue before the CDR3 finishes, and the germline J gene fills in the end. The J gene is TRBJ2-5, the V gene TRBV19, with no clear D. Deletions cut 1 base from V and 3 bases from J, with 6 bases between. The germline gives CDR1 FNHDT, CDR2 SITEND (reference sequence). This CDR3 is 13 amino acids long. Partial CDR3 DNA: TGTGCCAGCAGTATACGCAGGCAAGACACCCAGTAC. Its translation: CASSIRRQDTQY. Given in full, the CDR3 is CASSIRRQDTQYF.

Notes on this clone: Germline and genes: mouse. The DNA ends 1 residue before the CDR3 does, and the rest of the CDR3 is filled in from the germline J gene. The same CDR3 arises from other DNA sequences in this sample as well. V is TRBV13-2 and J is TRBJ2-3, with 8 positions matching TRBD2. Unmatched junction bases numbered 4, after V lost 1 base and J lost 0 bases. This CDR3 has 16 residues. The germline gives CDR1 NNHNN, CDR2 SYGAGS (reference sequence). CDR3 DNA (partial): TGTGCCAGCGGTGATCCTGGGGGGCCGAGTGCAGAAACGCTGTAT. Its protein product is CASGDPGGPSAETLY. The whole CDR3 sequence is CASGDPGGPSAETLYF.

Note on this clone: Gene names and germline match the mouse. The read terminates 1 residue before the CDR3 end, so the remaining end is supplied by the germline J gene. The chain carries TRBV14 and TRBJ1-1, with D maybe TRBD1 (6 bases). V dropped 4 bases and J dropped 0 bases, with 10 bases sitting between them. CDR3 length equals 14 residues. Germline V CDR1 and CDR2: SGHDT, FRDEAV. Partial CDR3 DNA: TGTGCCAGCAGTCACAGGGTTGCAAACACAGAAGTCTTC. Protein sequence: CASSHRVANTEVF. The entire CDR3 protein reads CASSHRVANTEVFF.

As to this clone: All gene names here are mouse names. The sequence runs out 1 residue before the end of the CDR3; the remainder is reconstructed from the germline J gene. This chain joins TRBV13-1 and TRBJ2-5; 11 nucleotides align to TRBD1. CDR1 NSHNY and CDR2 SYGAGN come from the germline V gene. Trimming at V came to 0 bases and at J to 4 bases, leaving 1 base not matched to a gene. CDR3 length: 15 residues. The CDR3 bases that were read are TGTGCCAGCAGTGATGGGACAGGGGGCGAAGACACCCAGTAC. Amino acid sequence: CASSDGTGGEDTQY. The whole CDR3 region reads CASSDGTGGEDTQYF.

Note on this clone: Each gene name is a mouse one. CDR3 DNA, as far as it was read: TGTGCCAGCAGTCTACTGGGGGGGGCTGAACAGTAC. Protein: CASSLLGGAEQY. The CDR3 in its entirety is CASSLLGGAEQYF. The chain links TRBV24 to TRBJ2-7; 10 bases are a match to TRBD2. The observed sequence ends 1 residue before the CDR3 terminus, with the missing tail filled in from the germline J gene. CDR1 KGHTA and CDR2 FRNEEI come from the germline V gene. Unmatched junction bases numbered 2, after V lost 3 bases and J lost 6 bases. The CDR3 runs to 13 residues.

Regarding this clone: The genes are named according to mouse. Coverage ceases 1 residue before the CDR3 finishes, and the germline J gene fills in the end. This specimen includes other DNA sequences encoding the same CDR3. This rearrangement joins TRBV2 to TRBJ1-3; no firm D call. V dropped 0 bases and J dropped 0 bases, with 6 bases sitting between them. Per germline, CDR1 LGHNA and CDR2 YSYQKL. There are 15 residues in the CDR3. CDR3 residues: CASSQDPSSGNTLYF. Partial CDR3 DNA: TGTGCCAGCAGCCAAGATCCCAGTTCTGGAAATACGCTCTAT.

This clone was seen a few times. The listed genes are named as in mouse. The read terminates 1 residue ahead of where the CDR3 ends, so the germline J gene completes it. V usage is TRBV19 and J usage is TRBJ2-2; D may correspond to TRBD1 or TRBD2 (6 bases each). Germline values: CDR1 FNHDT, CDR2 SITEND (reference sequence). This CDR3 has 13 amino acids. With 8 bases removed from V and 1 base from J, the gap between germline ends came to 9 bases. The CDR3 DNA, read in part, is TGTGCCAGTGGGGGACAAAACACCGGGCAGCTCTAC. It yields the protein CASGGQNTGQLY. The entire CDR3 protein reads CASGGQNTGQLYF. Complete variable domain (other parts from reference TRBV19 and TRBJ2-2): GGIITQTPKFLIGQEGQKLTLKCQQNFNHDTMYWYRQDSGKGLRLIYYSITENDLQKGDLSEGYDASREKKSSFSLTVTSAQKNEMAVFLCASGGQNTGQLYFGEGSKLTVL.

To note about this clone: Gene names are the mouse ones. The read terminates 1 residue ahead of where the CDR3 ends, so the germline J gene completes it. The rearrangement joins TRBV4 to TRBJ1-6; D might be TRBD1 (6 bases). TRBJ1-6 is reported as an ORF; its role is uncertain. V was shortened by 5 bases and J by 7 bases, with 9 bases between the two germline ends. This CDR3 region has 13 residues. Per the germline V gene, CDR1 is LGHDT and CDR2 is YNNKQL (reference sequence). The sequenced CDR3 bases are TGTGCCAGCAGCCAGGACAGCAATTCGCCCCTCTAC. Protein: CASSQDSNSPLY. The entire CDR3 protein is CASSQDSNSPLYF.

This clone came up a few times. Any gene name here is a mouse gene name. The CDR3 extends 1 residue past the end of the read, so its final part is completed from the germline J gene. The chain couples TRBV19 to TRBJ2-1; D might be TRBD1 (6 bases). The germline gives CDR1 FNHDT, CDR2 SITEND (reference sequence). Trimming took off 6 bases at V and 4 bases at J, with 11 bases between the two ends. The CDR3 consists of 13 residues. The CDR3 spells CASNRDGYAEQFF. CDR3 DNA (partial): TGTGCCAGCAACAGGGATGGGTATGCTGAGCAGTTC.

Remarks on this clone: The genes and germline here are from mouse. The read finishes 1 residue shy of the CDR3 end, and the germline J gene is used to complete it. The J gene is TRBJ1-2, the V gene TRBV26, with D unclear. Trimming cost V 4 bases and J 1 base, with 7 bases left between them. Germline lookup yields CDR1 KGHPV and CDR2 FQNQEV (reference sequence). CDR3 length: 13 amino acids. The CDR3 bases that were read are TGTGCCAGCAGTCGACAAAAAAACTCCGACTACACC. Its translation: CASSRQKNSDYT. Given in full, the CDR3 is CASSRQKNSDYTF.

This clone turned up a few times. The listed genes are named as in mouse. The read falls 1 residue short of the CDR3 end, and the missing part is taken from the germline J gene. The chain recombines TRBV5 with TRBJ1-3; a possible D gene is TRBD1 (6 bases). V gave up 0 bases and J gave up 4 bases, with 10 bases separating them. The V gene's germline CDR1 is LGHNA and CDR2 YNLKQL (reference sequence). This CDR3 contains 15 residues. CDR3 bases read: TGTGCCAGCAGCCAAGAAACGCAGGGGGGAAATACGCTCTAT. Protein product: CASSQETQGGNTLY. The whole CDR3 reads CASSQETQGGNTLYF.

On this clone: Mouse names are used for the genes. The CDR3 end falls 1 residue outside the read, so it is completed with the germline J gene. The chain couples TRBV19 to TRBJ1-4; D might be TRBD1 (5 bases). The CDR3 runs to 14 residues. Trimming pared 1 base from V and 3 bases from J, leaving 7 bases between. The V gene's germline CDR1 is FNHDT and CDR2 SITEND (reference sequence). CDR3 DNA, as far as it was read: TGTGCCAGCAGTATACCGGGGGCCAACGAAAGATTATTT. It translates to CASSIPGANERLF. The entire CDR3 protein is CASSIPGANERLFF. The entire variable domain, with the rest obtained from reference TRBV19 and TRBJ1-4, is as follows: GGIITQTPKFLIGQEGQKLTLKCQQNFNHDTMYWYRQDSGKGLRLIYYSITENDLQKGDLSEGYDASREKKSSFSLTVTSAQKNEMAVFLCASSIPGANERLFFGHGTKLSVL.

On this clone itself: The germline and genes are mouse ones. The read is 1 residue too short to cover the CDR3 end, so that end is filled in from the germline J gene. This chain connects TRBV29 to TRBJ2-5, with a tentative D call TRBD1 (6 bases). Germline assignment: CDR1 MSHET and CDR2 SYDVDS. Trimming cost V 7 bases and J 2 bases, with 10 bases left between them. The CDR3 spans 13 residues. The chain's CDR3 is CASKDRSQDTQYF. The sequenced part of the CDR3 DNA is TGTGCTAGCAAAGACAGGAGCCAAGACACCCAGTAC.